The entry below gives a single T cell receptor (beta chain) sequence along with its context. Method: immunoSEQ multiplex PCR; TCRdb's copy keeps in-frame clones and lacks some. The data show about 400,000 clones, around 90% seen once. This sample was included in a study of blood T cell repertoires in COVID-19. Study at large: PBMCs, B-cell-depleted T cells, or T cells were the source of the cDNA or gDNA that made up the material.

V gave up 4 bases and J gave up 4 bases, with 13 bases separating them. Germline V gene lookup returns CDR1 SNHLY and CDR2 FYNNEI. CDR3 size: 14 residues. Living in 24 US areas, the participants were between about 18 and 100 years of age. The receptor's source is a middle-aged woman with acute COVID-19. The sequencing input was PBMCs or T cells enriched from blood (not recorded which). This sequence joins TRBV2 and TRBJ1-2; perhaps TRBD1 as D (6 bases). The CDR3 reads CASSVGRGSYGYTF. As DNA, the CDR3 is TGTGCCAGCAGTGTCGGCAGGGGTTCCTATGGCTACACCTTC.